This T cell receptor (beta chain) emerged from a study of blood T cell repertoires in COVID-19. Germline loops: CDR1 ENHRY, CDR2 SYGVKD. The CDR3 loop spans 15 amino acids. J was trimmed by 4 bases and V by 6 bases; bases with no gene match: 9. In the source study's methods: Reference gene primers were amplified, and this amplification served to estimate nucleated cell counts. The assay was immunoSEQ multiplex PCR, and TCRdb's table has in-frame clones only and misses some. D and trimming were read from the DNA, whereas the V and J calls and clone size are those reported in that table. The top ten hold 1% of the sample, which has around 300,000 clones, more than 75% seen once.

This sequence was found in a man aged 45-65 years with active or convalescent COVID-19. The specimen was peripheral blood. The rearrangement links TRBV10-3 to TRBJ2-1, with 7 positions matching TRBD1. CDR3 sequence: CAISQQGPIYNEQFF. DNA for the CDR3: TGTGCCATCAGCCAACAGGGGCCAATATACAATGAGCAGTTCTTC.